A single T cell receptor (beta chain) is shown here with its context. The antigen remains unidentified. TCRdb processed the 5' RACE reads anew with MiXCR; each CDR3 protein has one entry. The table lists 200,000 or so distinct CDR3 sequences, about 18% of them singletons. These data belong to a study of CD8 T cells in ankylosing spondylitis. Study-wide results and limits: Disease-linked clones proved CD8+ and comparatively uncommon in peripheral blood. Prior work had noted some motif variants in reactive arthritis blood and synovial fluid.

Sequenced input: blood, either unsorted or a sorted T cell fraction (not recorded which). The sequence was collected from a male donor aged 5-30 years with ankylosing spondylitis or in good health (not recorded which).

The CDR3 region is CASSLVAIHTEAFF. CDR3 DNA sequence: TGTGCCAGCAGCTTAGTGGCGATACACACTGAAGCTTTCTTT. The J gene is TRBJ1-1, the V gene TRBV7-9; D uncertain. Germline V CDR1 and CDR2: SEHNR, FQNEAQ (reference sequence). V lost 1 base, J lost 3 bases, and 9 bases lay in between. The CDR3 totals 14 residues.